The 24 T cell receptor beta chains given below trace back to one sample, sequenced in a study of T cell responses to AZD1222 COVID-19 vaccine. TCRdb keeps only in-frame clones here, not all; method: immunoSEQ multiplex PCR. The data show fewer than 110,000 clones, 90% seen once. The sample consisted of peripheral blood, taken on day 0 of AZD1222 vaccination. These receptors all stem from an adult in good health.

The chain joins TRBV7-9 to TRBJ1-1; unclear D gene. CDR3 length: 14 amino acids. Germline V gene sequence: CDR1 SEHNR, CDR2 FQNEAQ (reference sequence). V shed 1 base and J shed 4 bases, with 10 bases lying between them. For the CDR3, the DNA is TGTGCCAGCAGCTTAGAGACCCCGGGCACTGAAGCTTTCTTT. Translation gives CASSLETPGTEAFF.

This chain links TRBV5-4 with TRBJ2-3; D not certain. Germline V gene data show CDR1 as SGHNT and CDR2 as YYREEE (reference sequence). The CDR3 runs to 14 residues. V was shortened by 4 bases and J by 6 bases, with 15 bases between the two germline ends. DNA for the CDR3: TGTGCCAGCAGCACGATATACCTGCCCGATACGCAGTATTTT. This translates into CASSTIYLPDTQYF. The complete variable domain, with remaining parts taken from reference TRBV5-4 and TRBJ2-3, reads ETGVTQSPTHLIKTRGQQVTLRCSSQSGHNTVSWYQQALGQGPQFIFQYYREEENGRGNFPPRFSGLQFPNYSSELNVNALELDDSALYLCASSTIYLPDTQYFGPGTRLTVL.

The chain is built from TRBV4-1 and TRBJ1-2; 7 bases map to TRBD1. The CDR3 spans 16 residues. CDR1 and CDR2 (germline): MGHRA, YSYEKL. Trimming at V came to 1 base and at J to 4 bases, leaving 9 bases not matched to a gene. Written as DNA, the CDR3 is TGCGCCAGCAGCCAAGCGTCAGGGGGGACTTTCTATGGCTACACCTTC. Encoded protein: CASSQASGGTFYGYTF.

The genes are TRBV2 and TRBJ2-5; 10 positions match TRBD2. In germline, CDR1 is SNHLY, CDR2 FYNNEI. Unmatched junction bases numbered 9, after V lost 3 bases and J lost 5 bases. There are 16 residues in the CDR3. In DNA form, the CDR3 reads TGTGCCAGCAGTGAGATTTGGCTAGCGGGAGACGAGACCCAGTACTTC. This translates into CASSEIWLAGDETQYF.

This chain uses TRBV5-4 with TRBJ2-5; the D call may be TRBD1 or TRBD2 (6 bases each). Deletions cut 4 bases from V and 5 bases from J, with 18 bases between. Germline CDR1 SGHNT, CDR2 YYREEE (reference sequence). The CDR3 is 15 amino acids. CDR3 amino acids: CASSQRQEGAETQYF. The CDR3 nucleotides read TGTGCCAGCAGCCAGAGACAGGAGGGCGCGGAGACCCAGTACTTC.

The CDR3 spells CASSTDSYGYTF. The DNA of the CDR3 is TGTGCCAGCAGCACGGACTCCTATGGCTACACCTTC. The rearrangement joins TRBV5-6 to TRBJ1-2; D is undetermined. This CDR3 is built from 12 residues. CDR1 is SGHDT and CDR2 is YYEEEE in the germline V gene. V gave up 4 bases and J gave up 4 bases, with 8 bases separating them.

The gene calls are TRBV19 and TRBJ1-2; maybe TRBD1 (5 bases). CDR3 length equals 13 residues. Germline CDR1 and CDR2: LNHDA and SQIVND (reference sequence). Trimming stripped 11 bases from V and 6 bases from J, with 19 bases between. The CDR3 here is CASGAGQQNGYTF. In DNA form, the CDR3 reads TGTGCCTCCGGGGCAGGGCAGCAGAATGGCTACACCTTC.

CDR3 protein: CASSSNQGINYGYTF. DNA of the CDR3: TGTGCCAGCAGCTCAAACCAGGGGATTAACTATGGCTACACCTTC. The V and J genes are TRBV14 and TRBJ1-2; D perhaps matches TRBD1 (6 bases). Trimming took off 5 bases at V and 1 base at J, with 14 bases between the two ends. CDR1 and CDR2 (germline): SGHDN, FVKESK. The CDR3 has 15 amino acids.

DNA for the CDR3: TGTGCCAGCAGCAAACGGCAGGGTGGGAACTATGGCTACACCTTC. Residues: CASSKRQGGNYGYTF. V is TRBV27 and J is TRBJ1-2, with TRBD1 as a possible D gene (5 bases). This CDR3 contains 15 residues. V lost 6 bases and J 2 bases, leaving 16 bases between the germline ends. The V gene's germline CDR1 is MNHEY and CDR2 SMNVEV (reference sequence).

The chain couples TRBV7-8 to TRBJ1-5; 9 bases are a match to TRBD1. The CDR3 runs to 14 residues. Looked up from germline, CDR1 is SGHVS and CDR2 is FQNEAQ. The junction had 3 bases not matched to a gene; V was cut back by 5 bases and J by 4 bases. The CDR3 DNA sequence: TGTGCCAGCAGCGCGGGACAGGGAAATCAGCCCCAGCATTTT. It specifies CASSAGQGNQPQHF.

V gene TRBV5-1 combines with J gene TRBJ2-2, with 9 positions matching TRBD2. Germline V CDR1 and CDR2: SGHRS, YFSETQ. The CDR3 length is 17 residues. V was pared by 4 bases and J by 7 bases, with 14 bases of the junction left unmatched. In DNA form, the CDR3 reads TGCGCCAGCAGCCCCCCCGCCAGCGGGGGGCCGAACGGGGAGCTGTTTTTT. It is translated as CASSPPASGGPNGELFF.

J is TRBJ2-7 and V is TRBV14; 10 bases match TRBD2. The CDR3 is 16 amino acids. The V and J ends lost 1 base and 7 bases, in that order; junction bases with no gene match: 10. Germline-derived CDR1 and CDR2 are SGHDN and FVKESK. The CDR3 DNA follows: TGTGCCAGCAGCCAAGGTAGCGGGGGGAGACCGCGGGAGCAGTACTTC. Its translation is CASSQGSGGRPREQYF.

This chain connects TRBV4-2 to TRBJ1-4; 10 nucleotides agree with TRBD1. The CDR3 spans 17 residues. The germline V gene has CDR1 LGHNA and CDR2 YNFKEQ. V gave up 4 bases and J gave up 0 bases; unmatched junction bases: 5. The CDR3 bases are TGTGCCAGCAGCCTGGACAGGGGGAGGGCAACTAATGAAAAACTGTTTTTT. Residues: CASSLDRGRATNEKLFF.

The rearrangement links TRBV20-1 to TRBJ1-2; the D gene is possibly TRBD1 (5 bases). The CDR3 covers 13 residues. Looked up from germline, CDR1 is DFQATT and CDR2 is SNEGSKA (reference sequence). Trimming cost V 3 bases and J 2 bases, with 10 bases left between them. The chain's CDR3 is CSASRDGNYGYTF. The CDR3 DNA reads TGCAGTGCTAGTAGGGACGGCAACTATGGCTACACCTTC.

The V gene is TRBV4-1, the J gene TRBJ2-7, with D unclear. V shed 1 base and J shed 2 bases, with 12 bases lying between them. The CDR3 has 15 amino acids. The V gene's germline CDR1 is MGHRA and CDR2 YSYEKL. The CDR3 coding sequence is TGCGCCAGCAGCCAAGGAATGGTGTCCACCTACGAGCAGTACTTC. As protein: CASSQGMVSTYEQYF.

The rearrangement joins TRBV28 to TRBJ1-5; D is ambiguous. CDR3 length equals 16 residues. Germline V gives CDR1 MDHEN, CDR2 SYDVKM. V lost 2 bases and J 6 bases, leaving 17 bases between the germline ends. CDR3 residues: CASSLTGREGVQPQHF. CDR3 coding DNA: TGTGCCAGCAGTTTAACGGGAAGGGAGGGCGTTCAGCCCCAGCATTTT.

The chain has TRBV5-1 and TRBJ1-1; D unclear. There are 14 residues in the CDR3. Germline lookup yields CDR1 SGHRS and CDR2 YFSETQ. V dropped 4 bases and J dropped 5 bases, with 15 bases sitting between them. CDR3 protein: CASSTSGRWTEAFF. Written as DNA, the CDR3 is TGCGCCAGCAGCACGTCGGGGAGATGGACTGAAGCTTTCTTT. The full variable domain, its missing parts supplied by reference TRBV5-1 and TRBJ1-1, is KAGVTQTPRYLIKTRGQQVTLSCSPISGHRSVSWYQQTPGQGLQFLFEYFSETQRNKGNFPGRFSGRQFSNSRSEMNVSTLELGDSALYLCASSTSGRWTEAFFGQGTRLTVV.

This chain links TRBV2 with TRBJ2-1; TRBD2 matches 10 bases. Germline lookup yields CDR1 SNHLY and CDR2 FYNNEI. J lost 7 bases, V lost 6 bases, and 9 bases had no gene match. The CDR3 runs 15 residues. CDR3 nucleotides: TGTGCCAGCAGGGAGCGGGGGGGCAGCCTAAATGAGCAGTTCTTC. Amino acid sequence: CASRERGGSLNEQFF.

The J gene is TRBJ1-2, the V gene TRBV2; 8 bases are shared with TRBD1. With 4 bases clipped from V and 4 bases from J, the junction kept 2 bases outside the gene matches. From germline, CDR1 is SNHLY and CDR2 FYNNEI. This CDR3 contains 13 residues. CDR3 in amino acids: CASSVDRGYGYTF. The DNA for the CDR3 is TGTGCCAGCAGTGTTGACAGGGGCTATGGCTACACCTTC.

Here the CDR3 DNA reads TGCGCCAGTTCGGAACAGGGGGCTCGGGAGCAGTACTTC. This translates into CASSEQGAREQYF. The chain links TRBV5-1 to TRBJ2-7, with 9 nucleotides matching TRBD1. The germline CDR1 and CDR2 sequences are SGHRS and YFSETQ. The CDR3 totals 13 residues. J was trimmed by 7 bases and V by 8 bases; bases with no gene match: 10.

Regarding this clone: The junction and the germline gene differ at one end; a read error may be behind it. V usage is TRBV28 and J usage is TRBJ1-1; D uncertain. The CDR3 length is 12 residues. CDR1 is MDHEN, CDR2 SYDVKM, per germline. The CDR3 coding sequence is TGTGCCAGCAGTCCGATGAATACTGAAGCTTTCTTT. Translation: CASSPMNTEAFF.

CDR3 sequence reads: CASSWRGSYEQYF. The CDR3 DNA is TGTGCCAGCAGTTGGAGGGGGAGCTACGAGCAGTACTTC. This rearrangement joins TRBV27 to TRBJ2-7; D is possibly TRBD1 or TRBD2 (6 bases each). The length of the CDR3 is 13 residues. V lost 4 bases to trimming and J lost 3 bases, with 10 bases between them. Per germline, CDR1 MNHEY and CDR2 SMNVEV (reference sequence).

This clone was seen a single time. The V gene is TRBV5-1, the J gene TRBJ2-1; D gene uncertain. The CDR3 is 15 residues long. V lost 2 bases and J lost 3, with 12 bases in between. Germline V CDR1 and CDR2: SGHRS, YFSETQ. The CDR3 here is CASSLHPPNYNEQFF. Here the CDR3 DNA reads TGCGCCAGCAGCTTACACCCCCCCAACTACAATGAGCAGTTCTTC.

The chain has TRBV7-9 and TRBJ2-7; no reliable D call. CDR3 length equals 13 residues. CDR1 is SEHNR and CDR2 is FQNEAQ in the germline V gene (reference sequence). V was cut by 1 base and J by 4 bases, with 8 bases left in between. The CDR3 region is CASSLVGAYEQYF. The CDR3 nucleotides are TGTGCCAGCAGCTTAGTCGGCGCGTACGAGCAGTACTTC.